This TCR beta chain came from a study of blood T cell repertoires in COVID-19. About the research overall: Italy, Spain and the United States were the sources of the convalescent and acute COVID-19 samples. Sources were T cells, B-cell-depleted T cells, or PBMCs; the material itself was cDNA or gDNA.

V lost 8 bases and J lost 7, with 15 bases in between. This CDR3 has 12 residues. Germline CDR1 WSHSY, CDR2 SAAADI. In the original analysis: For nucleated cells, counts were estimated from reference gene primer amplification. The table came from immunoSEQ multiplex PCR; TCRdb's copy has only in-frame clones and leaves some out. The V and J calls and clone size are taken from that table; D and trimming were inferred from the DNA. The sample includes more than 85,000 clones, over 90% of them seen just once. The rearrangement joins TRBV10-2 to TRBJ2-7; no clear D. The sequenced material came from peripheral blood. The receptor was derived from a man aged 55 to 70 with acute or convalescent COVID-19. CDR3 DNA: TGCGCCAGCGGGCCCCTAAGTGTTGAGCAGTACTTC. Protein product: CASGPLSVEQYF.